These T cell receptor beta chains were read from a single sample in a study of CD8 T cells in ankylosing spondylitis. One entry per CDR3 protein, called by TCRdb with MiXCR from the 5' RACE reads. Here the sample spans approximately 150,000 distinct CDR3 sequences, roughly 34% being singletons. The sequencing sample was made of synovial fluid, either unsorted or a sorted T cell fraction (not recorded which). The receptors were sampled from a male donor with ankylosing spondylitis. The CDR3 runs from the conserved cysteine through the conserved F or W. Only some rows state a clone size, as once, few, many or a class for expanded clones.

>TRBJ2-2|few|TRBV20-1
CSADRAGGRTGELFF
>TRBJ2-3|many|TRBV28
CASSSLPGLAGGFSSTDTQYF
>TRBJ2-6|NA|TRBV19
CASGRSGANVLTF
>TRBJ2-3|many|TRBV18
CASSLGLAGSDTQYF
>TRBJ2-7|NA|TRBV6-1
CASSNSGGPYEQYF
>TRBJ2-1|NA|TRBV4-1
CASSQGPLVRDEQFF
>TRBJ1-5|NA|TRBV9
CASSNRRQASSNQPQHF
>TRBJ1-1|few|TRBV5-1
CASSFVEGTEAFF
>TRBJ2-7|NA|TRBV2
CASSETGRYEQYF
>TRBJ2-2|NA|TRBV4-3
CASSQPNTGELFF
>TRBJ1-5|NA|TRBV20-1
CSAISTGGGNQPQHF
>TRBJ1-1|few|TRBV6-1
CASRWTGGSEGEAFF
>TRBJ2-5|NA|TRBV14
CASSQVGTLKETQYF
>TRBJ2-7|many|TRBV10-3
CAISAVGGSTDYEQYF
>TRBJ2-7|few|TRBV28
CASSFPSGGGYEQYF
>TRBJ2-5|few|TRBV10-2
CASRGWQETQYF
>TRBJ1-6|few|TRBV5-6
CASSVDPHKQGYNSPLHF
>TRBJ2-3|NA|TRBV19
CASSIGKAGADTQYF
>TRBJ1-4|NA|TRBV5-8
CASSFTNEKLFF
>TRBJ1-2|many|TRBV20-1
CSALGGYGYTF
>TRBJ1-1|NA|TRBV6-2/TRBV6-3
CASRPRDRGMVLNGLDTEAFF
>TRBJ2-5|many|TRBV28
CASSLWEDETQYF
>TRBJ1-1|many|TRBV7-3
CASSQTGKNTEAFF
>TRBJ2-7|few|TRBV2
CASRRSPYEQYF
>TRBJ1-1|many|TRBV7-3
CASSLWGPDTGTKNTEAFF
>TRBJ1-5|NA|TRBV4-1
CASSQDRYNQPQHF
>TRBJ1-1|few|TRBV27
CASSFRGRNTEAFF
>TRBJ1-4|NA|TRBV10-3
CASRDTKTTNEKLFF
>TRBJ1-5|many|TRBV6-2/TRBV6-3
CASRLTGDNQPQHF
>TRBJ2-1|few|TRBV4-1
CASSQERGKVNEQFF
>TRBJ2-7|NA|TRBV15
CATSRVGGEQYF
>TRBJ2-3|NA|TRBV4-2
CASSQDVAGSTDTQYF
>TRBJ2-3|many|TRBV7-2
CASSFPGRADTQYF
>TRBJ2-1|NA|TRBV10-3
CAISESQENEQFF
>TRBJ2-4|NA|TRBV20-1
CSAPGGRNNKNIQYF
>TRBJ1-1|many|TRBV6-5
CASSYKGAANTEAFF
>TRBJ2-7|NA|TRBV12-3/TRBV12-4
CASSSRDRVHEQYF
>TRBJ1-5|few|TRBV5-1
CASSTGDSNQPQHF
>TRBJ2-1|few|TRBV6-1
CASREGNSYNEQFF
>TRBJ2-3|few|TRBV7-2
CASSLYGSGITQYF
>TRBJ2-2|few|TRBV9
CASSPGGGARNTGELFF
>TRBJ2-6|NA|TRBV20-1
CSAGTSGSPGANVLTF
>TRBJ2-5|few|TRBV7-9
CASSSGDAGETQYF
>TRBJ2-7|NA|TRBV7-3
CASSPHSGGAGEQYF
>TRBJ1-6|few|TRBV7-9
CASREGRGDSPLHF
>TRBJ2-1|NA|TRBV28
CASSLGAIPYNEQFF
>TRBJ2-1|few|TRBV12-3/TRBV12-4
CASIPQGVGEEQFF
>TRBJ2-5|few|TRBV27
CASSRPRGRERGSQETQYF
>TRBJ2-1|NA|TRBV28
CASSLGGGLAENNEQFF